These 15 T cell receptor beta chains share one sample of origin, sequenced in a study of cytomegalovirus exposure and HLA in healthy donors. The table came from immunoSEQ multiplex PCR; TCRdb's copy has only in-frame clones and leaves some out. Among some 140,000 clones, about 90% were seen once, and the ten largest hold less than 3.5%. The sequencing input was PBMCs. These receptors were taken from a man aged 18 to 30 in good health and CMV-seronegative.

The rearrangement joins TRBV5-1 to TRBJ2-2, with 11 bases matching TRBD2. Germline V CDR1 and CDR2: SGHRS, YFSETQ. The CDR3 has 16 amino acids. V shed 4 bases, J shed 3 bases, and the junction held 5 bases outside the gene matches. DNA of the CDR3: TGCGCCAGCAGCCTATCACTAGCGGGGGACACCGGGGAGCTGTTTTTT. Amino acid sequence: CASSLSLAGDTGELFF. Complete variable domain (other parts from reference TRBV5-1 and TRBJ2-2): KAGVTQTPRYLIKTRGQQVTLSCSPISGHRSVSWYQQTPGQGLQFLFEYFSETQRNKGNFPGRFSGRQFSNSRSEMNVSTLELGDSALYLCASSLSLAGDTGELFFGEGSRLTVL.

This clone turned up a few times. The rearrangement uses TRBV18 and TRBJ1-1; the D is unclear. Germline assignment: CDR1 KGHSH and CDR2 LQKENI. V was pared by 1 base and J by 1 base, with 7 bases between. The CDR3 length is 14 residues. This CDR3 reads CASSPQRPNTEAFF. The DNA of the CDR3 is TGTGCCAGCTCACCACAGCGACCGAACACTGAAGCTTTCTTT. The full variable domain, in which reference TRBV18 and TRBJ1-1 provide the parts outside the CDR3, is NAGVMQNPRHLVRRRGQEARLRCSPMKGHSHVYWYRQLPEEGLKFMVYLQKENIIDESGMPKERFSAEFPKEGPSILRIQQVVRGDSAAYFCASSPQRPNTEAFFGQGTRLTVV.

The chain links TRBV28 to TRBJ1-1, with D perhaps TRBD1 (6 bases). Germline lookup yields CDR1 MDHEN and CDR2 SYDVKM. Trimming cost V 4 bases and J 4 bases, with 16 bases left between them. CDR3 length equals 15 residues. In nucleotides, the CDR3 is TGTGCCAGCAGTTCCGGGGGGGCGTTGGTCACTGAAGCTTTCTTT. Its translation: CASSSGGALVTEAFF.

The genes are TRBV5-1 and TRBJ1-4; TRBD1 matches 7 bases. This CDR3 has 16 amino acids. Germline V CDR1 and CDR2: SGHRS, YFSETQ. Losses at the gene ends were 4 bases for V and 5 bases for J; bases not matched to a gene: 11. DNA of the CDR3: TGCGCCAGCAGCGCGGCCCTGACAGGGAGAAATGAAAAACTGTTTTTT. It specifies CASSAALTGRNEKLFF.

This clone has only a few counts. The chain has TRBV6-1 and TRBJ2-7, with TRBD1 matching 7 bases. Germline lookup yields CDR1 MNHNS and CDR2 SASEGT. The CDR3 contains 15 residues. V was pared by 4 bases and J by 2 bases, with 8 bases of the junction left unmatched. Here the CDR3 reads CASSAGQNPTYEQYF. The CDR3 coding sequence is TGTGCCAGCAGTGCGGGACAGAACCCAACCTACGAGCAGTACTTC.

The chain recombines TRBV7-2 with TRBJ2-7; D remains unclear. The germline V and J ends were trimmed by 2 bases and 1 base, with 9 bases remaining between them. CDR3 length: 14 amino acids. From germline, CDR1 is SGHTA and CDR2 FQGNSA. CDR3 amino acids: CASSLNPASYEQYF. In DNA form, the CDR3 reads TGTGCCAGCAGCTTAAATCCAGCGTCCTACGAGCAGTACTTC.

The CDR3 bases are TGTGCCAGCAGTGAACTTGGACTAGCGGTAGTTGAGCAGTTCTTC. This codes for CASSELGLAVVEQFF. J is TRBJ2-1 and V is TRBV2; 10 nucleotides align to TRBD2. In germline, CDR1 is SNHLY, CDR2 FYNNEI. V dropped 2 bases and J dropped 9; count of bases not matched to a gene: 7. This CDR3 comprises 15 residues.

The rearrangement joins TRBV27 to TRBJ2-7, with 9 bases aligning to TRBD1. CDR3 length equals 16 residues. Looked up from germline, CDR1 is MNHEY and CDR2 is SMNVEV (reference sequence). Trimming cost V 8 bases and J 5 bases; bases outside gene matches: 16. CDR3 protein: CASQGTGTGFRHEQYF. CDR3 sequence (DNA): TGTGCCAGCCAAGGAACCGGGACAGGGTTCAGGCACGAGCAGTACTTC.

V gene TRBV21-1 combines with J gene TRBJ2-1; no check of the table's D call, TRBD2, against the DNA was made. TRBV21-1 is a pseudogene locus. The CDR3 covers 16 residues. This CDR3 is CASTPGREGLRNEQFF. In nucleotides, the CDR3 is TGTGCCAGCACCCCAGGGCGGGAGGGTCTGAGGAATGAGCAGTTCTTC.

DNA for the CDR3: TGTGCCAGCAGCCCCGGACTAGCGGGGGCAGAGACCCAGTACTTC. It codes for CASSPGLAGAETQYF. The V and J genes are TRBV5-8 and TRBJ2-5, with 13 bases aligning to TRBD2. CDR1 SGHTS and CDR2 YDEGEE come from the germline V gene. The V and J ends lost 4 bases and 4 bases, in that order; junction bases with no gene match: 4. CDR3 length: 15 amino acids.

The J gene is TRBJ2-3, the V gene TRBV7-2, with 9 bases that match TRBD2. V dropped 1 base and J dropped 6; count of bases not matched to a gene: 8. This CDR3 comprises 16 residues. CDR1 is SGHTA and CDR2 is FQGNSA in the germline V gene. In DNA form, the CDR3 reads TGTGCCAGCAGCTTAGTTGCGGGGGGGTCTTCGGATACGCAGTATTTT. Residues: CASSLVAGGSSDTQYF.

The rearrangement links TRBV18 to TRBJ1-1, with TRBD1 identical over 9 bases. The CDR3 consists of 16 residues. Germline V gene sequence: CDR1 KGHSH, CDR2 LQKENI. V lost 0 bases to trimming and J lost 5 bases; unmatched junction nucleotides: 7. CDR3 in DNA: TGTGCCAGCTCACCACCGGGACAGGGTTGGTGGACTGAAGCTTTCTTT. Translation: CASSPPGQGWWTEAFF.

This clone turned up a few times. The genes are TRBV7-9 and TRBJ1-6; 7 positions agree with TRBD1. The CDR3 has 13 residues. Unmatched junction bases numbered 3, after V lost 5 bases and J lost 8 bases. Looked up from germline, CDR1 is SEHNR and CDR2 is FQNEAQ (reference sequence). CDR3 bases: TGTGCCAGCAGCCTTCAGGGGGATTCACCCCTCCACTTT. Translating gives CASSLQGDSPLHF.

The chain links TRBV13 to TRBJ2-3; the D is unclear. This CDR3 has 17 amino acids. Trimming took off 5 bases at V and 1 base at J, with 19 bases between the two ends. Germline V gene lookup returns CDR1 PRHDT and CDR2 FYEKMQ (reference sequence). The DNA for the CDR3 is TGTGCCAGCAGCCCCCTGAGTGGGCTGAGAGGCACAGATACGCAGTATTTT. Its protein is CASSPLSGLRGTDTQYF.

The V call is TRBV15, the J call TRBJ1-1; 7 nucleotides match TRBD1. The trim removed 0 bases at V and 10 bases at J, leaving 5 bases unmatched. From germline, CDR1 is LNHNV and CDR2 YYDKDF (reference sequence). The CDR3 has 13 amino acids. The chain's CDR3 is CATSRETGDRAFF. In DNA form, the CDR3 reads TGTGCCACCAGCAGAGAAACAGGGGACCGAGCTTTCTTT.